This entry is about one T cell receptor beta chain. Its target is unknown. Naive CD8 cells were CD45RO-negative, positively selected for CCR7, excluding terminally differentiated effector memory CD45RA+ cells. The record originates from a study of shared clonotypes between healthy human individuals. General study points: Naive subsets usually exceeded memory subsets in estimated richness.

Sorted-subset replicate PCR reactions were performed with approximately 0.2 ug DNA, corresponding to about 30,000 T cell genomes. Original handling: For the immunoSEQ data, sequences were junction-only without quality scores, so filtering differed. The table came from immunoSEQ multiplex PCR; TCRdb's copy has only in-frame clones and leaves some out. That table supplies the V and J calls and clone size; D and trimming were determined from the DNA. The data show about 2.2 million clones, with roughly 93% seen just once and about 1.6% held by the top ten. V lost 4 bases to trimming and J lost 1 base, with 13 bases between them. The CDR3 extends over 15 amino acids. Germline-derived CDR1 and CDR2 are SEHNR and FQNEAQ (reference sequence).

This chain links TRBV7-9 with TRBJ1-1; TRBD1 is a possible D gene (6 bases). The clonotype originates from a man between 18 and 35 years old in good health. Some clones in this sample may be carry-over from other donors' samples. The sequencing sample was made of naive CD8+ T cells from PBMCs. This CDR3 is CASSSTQQGNTEAFF. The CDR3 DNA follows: TGTGCCAGCAGCTCAACTCAACAGGGGAACACTGAAGCTTTCTTT.